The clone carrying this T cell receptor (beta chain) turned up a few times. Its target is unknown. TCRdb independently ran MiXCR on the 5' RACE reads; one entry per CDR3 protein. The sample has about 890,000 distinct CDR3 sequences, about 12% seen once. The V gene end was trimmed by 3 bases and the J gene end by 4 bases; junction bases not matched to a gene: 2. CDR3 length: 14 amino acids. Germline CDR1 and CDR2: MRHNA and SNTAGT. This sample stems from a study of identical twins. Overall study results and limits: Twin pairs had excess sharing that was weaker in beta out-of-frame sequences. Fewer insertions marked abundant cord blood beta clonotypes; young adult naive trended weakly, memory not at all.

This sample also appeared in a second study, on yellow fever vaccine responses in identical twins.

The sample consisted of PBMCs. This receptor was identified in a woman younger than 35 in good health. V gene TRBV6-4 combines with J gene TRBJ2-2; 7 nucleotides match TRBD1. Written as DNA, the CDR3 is TGTGCCAGCAGTGAAGAGGGGGCCACCGGGGAGCTGTTTTTT. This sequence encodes CASSEEGATGELFF.